These 2 T cell receptor beta chains were sequenced from one sample in a study of T cells after yellow fever vaccination. MiXCR, run by TCRdb on the 5' RACE reads, gives a single entry per CDR3 protein. This table has fewer than 650,000 distinct CDR3 sequences, roughly a fifth appearing once. This sample comprised PBMCs, obtained roughly 20 days after the first yellow fever vaccination. Receptors originate from a man between 18 and 29 years old who received the YFV17D yellow fever vaccine.

Only a few counts were recorded for this clonotype. One junction end disagrees with the germline gene, perhaps due to a read error. This chain connects TRBV7-9 to TRBJ1-1, with TRBD1 as a possible D gene (5 bases). Germline values: CDR1 SEHNR, CDR2 FQNEAQ (reference sequence). The CDR3 runs to 15 residues. CDR3 in amino acids: CASSLAGTLNSEAFF. DNA of the CDR3: TGTGCCAGCAGCTTAGCGGGGACCCTAAACAGTGAAGCTTTCTTT.

The chain employs TRBV24-1 and TRBJ2-1; D is unclear. With 0 bases removed from V and 10 bases from J, the gap between germline ends came to 6 bases. CDR1 KGHDR and CDR2 SFDVKD come from the germline V gene. CDR3 length equals 12 residues. The CDR3 region has the DNA TGTGCCACCAGTGATTTGAGGCCCGAGCAGTTCTTC. Translating it yields CATSDLRPEQFF.